This note documents a single T cell receptor (beta chain) sequence. These data originate in a study of CD4 T cells in relation to SARS-CoV-2 and coronaviruses. The protocol was immunoSEQ multiplex PCR, while the TCRdb copy is restricted to in-frame clones and leaves out a portion. This sample yields tens of thousands of clones, of which approximately 88% are seen a single time; 9.2% belongs to the top ten. The V gene lost 0 bases and the J gene lost 0 bases, with 6 bases spanning the gap. This CDR3 region has 15 residues. The germline V gene encodes CDR1 KGHSH and CDR2 LQKENI. This receptor was obtained from an adult with COVID-19. V and J are TRBV18 and TRBJ2-4; D unresolved. What was sequenced was memory CD4+ T cells from PBMCs. CDR3 in amino acids: CASSPPGLAKNIQYF. The CDR3 DNA is TGTGCCAGCTCACCACCGGGCCTAGCCAAAAACATTCAGTACTTC.